A single sample is the source of the 20 T cell receptor beta chains below, sequenced in a study of blood T cell repertoires in COVID-19. TCRdb's table, derived via immunoSEQ multiplex PCR, lists solely in-frame clones and lacks some. The data show almost 200,000 clones, with more than 75% seen just once and nearly 6% held by the top ten. Sequenced input: peripheral blood. All receptors derive from a woman in her thirties or forties with COVID-19, enrolled during active disease.

The chain carries TRBV7-2 and TRBJ1-5; D is perhaps TRBD1 (6 bases). Germline V CDR1 and CDR2: SGHTA, FQGNSA. V lost 2 bases to trimming and J lost 5 bases, with 16 bases between them. CDR3 length equals 16 residues. CDR3 in amino acids: CASSLWSSQGHQPQHF. As DNA, the CDR3 is TGTGCCAGCAGCTTATGGTCTAGTCAGGGGCATCAGCCCCAGCATTTT.

The V call is TRBV5-1, the J call TRBJ1-3, with D possibly TRBD1 on 5 matching bases. CDR1 and CDR2 (germline): SGHRS, YFSETQ. This CDR3 is 16 amino acids long. V gave up 3 bases and J gave up 3 bases, with 16 bases separating them. The CDR3 coding sequence is TGCGCCAGCAGCTCATTCAGTCGGGGACTTGGAAACACCATATATTTT. Protein product: CASSSFSRGLGNTIYF.

The table lists this clone with a few counts. The chain carries TRBV29-1 and TRBJ2-3; tentatively, D is TRBD2 (5 bases). This CDR3 spans 14 amino acids. Trimming stripped 3 bases from V and 3 bases from J, with 13 bases between. From germline, CDR1 is SQVTM and CDR2 ANQGSEA. CDR3 nucleotides: TGCAGCGTTGATTGGAGAACGGGAACAGATACGCAGTATTTT. The encoded protein is CSVDWRTGTDTQYF.

The chain recombines TRBV7-7 with TRBJ2-1; 7 bases map to TRBD2. The CDR3 contains 14 residues. Germline values: CDR1 SSHAT, CDR2 FNYEAQ (reference sequence). The V segment lost 1 base and the J segment 8 bases; nucleotides outside the gene matches: 5. CDR3 region: CASSLGGGSDEQFF. The CDR3 region has the DNA TGTGCCAGCAGCTTAGGAGGCGGGAGCGATGAGCAGTTCTTC.

The rearrangement links TRBV5-1 to TRBJ2-3, with a possible D match to TRBD2 (6 bases). The V gene lost 0 bases and the J gene lost 4 bases, with 12 bases spanning the gap. Germline CDR1 SGHRS, CDR2 YFSETQ. The CDR3 is made up of 15 amino acids. The CDR3 here is CASSLVAGKSDTQYF. For the CDR3, the DNA is TGCGCCAGCAGCTTGGTGGCGGGAAAATCAGATACGCAGTATTTT.

This chain connects TRBV3-1 (or the pseudogene TRBV3-2) to TRBJ2-7, with 10 bases fitting TRBD2. Germline assignment: CDR1 LGHDT and CDR2 YNNKEL (reference sequence). Trimming at V came to 0 bases and at J to 4 bases, leaving 6 bases not matched to a gene. The CDR3 is 16 amino acids. The CDR3 loop reads CASSQDAGLARYEQYF. The CDR3 DNA follows: TGTGCCAGCAGCCAAGACGCGGGACTAGCGAGATACGAGCAGTACTTC.

The chain carries TRBV6-1 and TRBJ2-7, with D possibly TRBD2 on 5 matching bases. This CDR3 contains 12 residues. Germline CDR1 reads MNHNS; CDR2 reads SASEGT. Trimming removed 1 base at V and 7 bases at J, with 8 bases between. This CDR3 reads CASSEGGLEQYF. DNA of the CDR3: TGTGCCAGCAGTGAAGGAGGGTTGGAGCAGTACTTC.

The rearrangement uses TRBV6-6 and TRBJ1-2; D unresolved. CDR3 length: 14 amino acids. Deletions cut 7 bases from V and 5 bases from J, with 17 bases between. Germline loops: CDR1 MNHNY, CDR2 SVGAGI (reference sequence). The CDR3 sequence: CASTEQSFGYGYTF. The CDR3 nucleotides read TGTGCCAGCACTGAACAGTCATTCGGATATGGCTACACCTTC.

This chain uses TRBV18 with TRBJ1-2; D gene uncertain. V was shortened by 0 bases and J by 6 bases, with 11 bases between the two germline ends. Germline V CDR1 and CDR2: KGHSH, LQKENI. The CDR3 extends over 14 amino acids. CDR3 amino acids: CASSPPAGNDGYTF. In DNA, the CDR3 is TGTGCCAGCTCACCACCCGCCGGGAATGATGGCTACACCTTC.

This sequence joins TRBV5-1 and TRBJ2-1; 7 bases fit TRBD2. Germline V gene data show CDR1 as SGHRS and CDR2 as YFSETQ. The CDR3 has 16 residues. The ends lost 2 bases at V and 2 bases at J; junction bases unmatched: 7. CDR3 DNA: TGCGCCAGCAGCTTCCGTCTAGCGGCCGCCTACAATGAGCAGTTCTTC. Translated: CASSFRLAAAYNEQFF.

This clone was found a few times. The chain joins TRBV5-4 to TRBJ2-7; 7 bases are shared with TRBD2. V shed 4 bases, J shed 3 bases, and the junction held 10 bases outside the gene matches. CDR3 length: 15 residues. CDR1 is SGHNT, CDR2 YYREEE, per germline (reference sequence). This CDR3 reads CASSGIGREIYEQYF. DNA of the CDR3: TGTGCCAGCAGCGGAATCGGGCGGGAGATCTACGAGCAGTACTTC. Drawing the rest from reference TRBV5-4 and TRBJ2-7, the complete variable domain is ETGVTQSPTHLIKTRGQQVTLRCSSQSGHNTVSWYQQALGQGPQFIFQYYREEENGRGNFPPRFSGLQFPNYSSELNVNALELDDSALYLCASSGIGREIYEQYFGPGTRLTVT.

This chain connects TRBV7-2 to TRBJ2-3; a weak D match, TRBD2 (6 bases). The CDR3 has 17 amino acids. The V and J ends lost 3 bases and 3 bases respectively, with 19 bases between them. In germline, CDR1 is SGHTA, CDR2 FQGNSA. The CDR3 sequence is CASSLGLALAVTDTQYF. The CDR3 region has the DNA TGTGCCAGCAGCTTGGGGCTAGCGTTGGCCGTGACAGATACGCAGTATTTT.

This clone has ten or more counts. The chain is built from TRBV6-4 and TRBJ2-5, with TRBD2 matching over 10 bases. The trim removed 3 bases at V and 5 bases at J, leaving 6 bases unmatched. CDR3 size: 15 residues. The germline V gene encodes CDR1 MRHNA and CDR2 SNTAGT. The CDR3 DNA follows: TGTGCCAGCAGTGAAACTAGCGGGGACATGGAGACCCAGTACTTC. Its protein is CASSETSGDMETQYF.

The chain has TRBV7-2 and TRBJ1-2; possibly TRBD1 for D (6 bases). Trimming removed 4 bases at V and 2 bases at J, with 11 bases between. Germline V gives CDR1 SGHTA, CDR2 FQGNSA. The CDR3 loop spans 14 amino acids. CDR3 residues: CASSSQTGNYGYTF. The CDR3, as DNA: TGTGCCAGCAGCTCCCAGACAGGAAACTATGGCTACACCTTC.

The chain uses TRBV5-1 and TRBJ1-4; 8 bases align to TRBD1. This CDR3 contains 16 residues. V lost 0 bases, J lost 0 bases, and 1 base stayed unmatched. From germline, CDR1 is SGHRS and CDR2 YFSETQ. DNA of the CDR3: TGCGCCAGCAGCTTGGGGGACAGGACAACTAATGAAAAACTGTTTTTT. Translation gives CASSLGDRTTNEKLFF.

This chain links TRBV18 with TRBJ1-1; a possible D gene is TRBD1 (5 bases). The CDR3 totals 18 residues. Germline CDR1 reads KGHSH; CDR2 reads LQKENI. V lost 2 bases to trimming and J lost 2 bases, with 21 bases between them. CDR3 bases: TGTGCCAGCTCACCATGGTCTCTACTCGGGGCGGGAAACACTGAAGCTTTCTTT. This codes for CASSPWSLLGAGNTEAFF.

This clone appeared a single time. J is TRBJ1-4 and V is TRBV6-4, with 10 bases that match TRBD1. Germline V gives CDR1 MRHNA, CDR2 SNTAGT. The V and J ends lost 3 bases and 5 bases, in that order; junction bases with no gene match: 0. This CDR3 contains 14 residues. The CDR3 DNA is TGTGCCAGCAGTGAGGGACAGGGGAATGAAAAACTGTTTTTT. Its translation: CASSEGQGNEKLFF.

V and J are TRBV11-3 and TRBJ2-2; TRBD1 agrees at 9 bases. The trim removed 5 bases at V and 5 bases at J, leaving 9 bases unmatched. The V gene's germline CDR1 is SGHNT and CDR2 YENEEA. This CDR3 is 16 amino acids long. The CDR3 loop reads CASSQGQGTGTGELFF. The CDR3 DNA reads as TGTGCCAGCAGCCAGGGACAGGGCACAGGGACCGGGGAGCTGTTTTTT.

This clone was seen a handful of times. The chain employs TRBV2 and TRBJ2-5; the match to TRBD2 covers 8 bases. The CDR3 loop spans 15 amino acids. The trim removed 7 bases at V and 4 bases at J, leaving 11 bases unmatched. The germline V gene has CDR1 SNHLY and CDR2 FYNNEI. For the CDR3, the DNA is TGTGCCAGCAACGGGTACCCGGCGGGAGGAGAGACCCAGTACTTC. It yields the protein CASNGYPAGGETQYF.

The rearrangement links TRBV10-3 to TRBJ1-5; a weak D match, TRBD1 (5 bases). Germline V lookup: CDR1 ENHRY, CDR2 SYGVKD. V gave up 0 bases and J gave up 5 bases, with 5 bases separating them. The CDR3 length is 13 residues. CDR3 residues: CAISESTDQPQHF. CDR3 DNA: TGTGCCATCAGTGAGTCGACAGATCAGCCCCAGCATTTT.